This T cell receptor beta chain originates from a study of control samples from healthy donors and cancer patients. CDR3 length: 16 amino acids. V lost 5 bases and J lost 1, with 17 bases in between. Germline V CDR1 and CDR2: SGDLS, YYNGEE. Clones were sequenced by immunoSEQ multiplex PCR, and TCRdb holds only the in-frame ones, with some missing. This repertoire shows about 190,000 clones, approximately 92% found once; its top ten account for over 1.3%. The J gene is TRBJ2-3, the V gene TRBV9; D assignment may be TRBD1 or TRBD2 (5 bases each). The receptor comes from a young man in good health. The specimen was blood. The CDR3 loop is CASSLLGDLRTDTQYF. For the CDR3, the DNA is TGTGCCAGCAGTCTCCTTGGGGACCTACGCACAGATACGCAGTATTTT.